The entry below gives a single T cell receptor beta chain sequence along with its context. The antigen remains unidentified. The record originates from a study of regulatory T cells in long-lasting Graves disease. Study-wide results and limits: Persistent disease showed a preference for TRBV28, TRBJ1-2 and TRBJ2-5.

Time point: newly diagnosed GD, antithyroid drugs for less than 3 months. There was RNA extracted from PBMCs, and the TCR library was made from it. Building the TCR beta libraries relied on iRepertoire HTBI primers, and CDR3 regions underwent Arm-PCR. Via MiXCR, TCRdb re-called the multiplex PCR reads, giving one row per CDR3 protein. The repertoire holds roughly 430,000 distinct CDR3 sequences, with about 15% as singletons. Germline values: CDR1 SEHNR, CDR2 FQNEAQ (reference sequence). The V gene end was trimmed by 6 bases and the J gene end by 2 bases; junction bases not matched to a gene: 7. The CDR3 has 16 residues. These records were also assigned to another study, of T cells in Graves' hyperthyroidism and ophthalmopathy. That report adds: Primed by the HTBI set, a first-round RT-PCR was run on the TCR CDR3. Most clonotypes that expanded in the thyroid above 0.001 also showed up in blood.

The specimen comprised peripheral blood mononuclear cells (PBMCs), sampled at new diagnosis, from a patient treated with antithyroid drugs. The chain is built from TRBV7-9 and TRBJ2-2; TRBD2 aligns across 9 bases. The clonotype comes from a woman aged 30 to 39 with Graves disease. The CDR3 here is CASSYLAGPNTGELFF. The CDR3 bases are TGTGCCAGCAGTTATCTAGCGGGACCAAACACCGGGGAGCTGTTTTTT.